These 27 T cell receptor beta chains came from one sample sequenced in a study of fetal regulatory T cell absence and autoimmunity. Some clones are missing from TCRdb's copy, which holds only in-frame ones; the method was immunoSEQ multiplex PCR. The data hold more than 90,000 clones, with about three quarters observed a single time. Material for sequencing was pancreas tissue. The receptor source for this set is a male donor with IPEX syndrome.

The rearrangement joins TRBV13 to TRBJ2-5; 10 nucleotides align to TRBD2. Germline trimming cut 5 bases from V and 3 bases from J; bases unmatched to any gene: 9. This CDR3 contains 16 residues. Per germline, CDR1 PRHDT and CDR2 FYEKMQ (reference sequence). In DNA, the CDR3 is TGTGCCAGCAGCCCTGTAGCGGGGGGCCGGGAAGAGACCCAGTACTTC. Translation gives CASSPVAGGREETQYF.

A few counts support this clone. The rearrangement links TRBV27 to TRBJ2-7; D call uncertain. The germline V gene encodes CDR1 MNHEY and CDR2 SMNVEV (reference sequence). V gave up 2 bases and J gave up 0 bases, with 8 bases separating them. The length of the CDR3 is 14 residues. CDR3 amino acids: CASSLLGNSYEQYF. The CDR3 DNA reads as TGTGCCAGCAGTTTACTAGGGAACTCCTACGAGCAGTACTTC.

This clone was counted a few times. CDR3 sequence: CASSLDSYNEQFF. CDR3 bases: TGTGCCAGCAGCTTAGACTCCTACAATGAGCAGTTCTTC. The chain carries TRBV11-3 and TRBJ2-1; D is uncertain. Trimming cost V 0 bases and J 0 bases, with 0 bases left between them. CDR3 length equals 13 residues. Per the germline V gene, CDR1 is SGHNT and CDR2 is YENEEA.

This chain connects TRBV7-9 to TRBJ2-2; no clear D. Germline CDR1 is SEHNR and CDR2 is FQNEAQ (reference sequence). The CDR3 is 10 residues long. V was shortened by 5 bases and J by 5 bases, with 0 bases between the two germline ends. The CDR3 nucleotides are TGTGCCAGCAGCACCGGGGAGCTGTTTTTT. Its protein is CASSTGELFF.

The CDR3 DNA reads TGTGCCAGCAGTGCTTGGATAGCGGGGAATGAGCAGTTCTTC. Amino acids: CASSAWIAGNEQFF. The chain employs TRBV6-1 and TRBJ2-1; TRBD2 aligns across 8 bases. Germline CDR1 and CDR2: MNHNS and SASEGT. The CDR3 covers 14 residues. Losses at the gene ends were 4 bases for V and 7 bases for J; bases not matched to a gene: 6.

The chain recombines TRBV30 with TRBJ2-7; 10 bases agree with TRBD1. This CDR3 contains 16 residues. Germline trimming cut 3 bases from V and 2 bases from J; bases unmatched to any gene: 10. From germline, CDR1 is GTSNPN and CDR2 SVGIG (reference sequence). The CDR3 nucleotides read TGTGCCTGGAGGAAACGGGGGACAGGGGAGCCCTACGAGCAGTACTTC. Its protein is CAWRKRGTGEPYEQYF.

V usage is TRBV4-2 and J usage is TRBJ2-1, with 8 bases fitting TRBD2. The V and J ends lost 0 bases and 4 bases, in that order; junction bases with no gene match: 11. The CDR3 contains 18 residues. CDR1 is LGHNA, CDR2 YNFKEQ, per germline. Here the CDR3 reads CASSQDGLRTSPYNEQFF. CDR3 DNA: TGTGCCAGCAGCCAAGATGGACTCCGGACTAGCCCGTACAATGAGCAGTTCTTC.

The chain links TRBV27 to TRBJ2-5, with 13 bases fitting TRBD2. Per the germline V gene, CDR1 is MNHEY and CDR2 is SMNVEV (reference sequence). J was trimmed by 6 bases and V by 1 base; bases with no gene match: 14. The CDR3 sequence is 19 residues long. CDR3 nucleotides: TGTGCCAGCAGTTTATGGGGATCGACACTAGCGGGGGGGATGAAGACCCAGTACTTC. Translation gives CASSLWGSTLAGGMKTQYF.

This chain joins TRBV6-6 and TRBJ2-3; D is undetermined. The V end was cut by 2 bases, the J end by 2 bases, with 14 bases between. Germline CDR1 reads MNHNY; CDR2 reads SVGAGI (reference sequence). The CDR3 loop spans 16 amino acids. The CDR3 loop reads CASSYKPPRVTDTQYF. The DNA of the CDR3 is TGTGCCAGCAGTTACAAGCCTCCTAGGGTCACAGATACGCAGTATTTT.

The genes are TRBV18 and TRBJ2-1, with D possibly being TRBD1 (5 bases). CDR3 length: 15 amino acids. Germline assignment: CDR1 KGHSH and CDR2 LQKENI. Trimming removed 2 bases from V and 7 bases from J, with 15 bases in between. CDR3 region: CASSPGLGLQNEQFF. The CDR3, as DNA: TGTGCCAGCTCACCAGGTCTGGGGCTACAAAATGAGCAGTTCTTC.

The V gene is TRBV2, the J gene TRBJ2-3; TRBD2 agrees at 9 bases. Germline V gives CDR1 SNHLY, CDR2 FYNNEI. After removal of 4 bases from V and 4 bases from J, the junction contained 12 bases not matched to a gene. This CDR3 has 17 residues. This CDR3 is CASSGPGLANGADTQYF. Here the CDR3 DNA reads TGTGCCAGCAGTGGCCCCGGACTAGCGAATGGAGCAGATACGCAGTATTTT.

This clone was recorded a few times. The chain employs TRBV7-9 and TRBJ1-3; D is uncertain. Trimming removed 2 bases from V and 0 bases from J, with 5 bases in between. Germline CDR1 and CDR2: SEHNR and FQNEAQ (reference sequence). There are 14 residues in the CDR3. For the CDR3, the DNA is TGTGCCAGCAGCTTAATATCCTCTGGAAACACCATATATTTT. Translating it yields CASSLISSGNTIYF.

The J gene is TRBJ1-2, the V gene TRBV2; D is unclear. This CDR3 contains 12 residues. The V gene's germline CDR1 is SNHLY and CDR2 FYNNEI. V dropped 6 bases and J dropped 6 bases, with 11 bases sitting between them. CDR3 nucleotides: TGTGCCAGCAGGGGTAGACGGGATGGCTACACCTTC. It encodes CASRGRRDGYTF. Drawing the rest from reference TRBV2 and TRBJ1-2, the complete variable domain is EPEVTQTPSHQVTQMGQEVILRCVPISNHLYFYWYRQILGQKVEFLVSFYNNEISEKSEIFDDQFSVERPDGSNFTLKIRSTKLEDSAMYFCASRGRRDGYTFGSGTRLTVV.

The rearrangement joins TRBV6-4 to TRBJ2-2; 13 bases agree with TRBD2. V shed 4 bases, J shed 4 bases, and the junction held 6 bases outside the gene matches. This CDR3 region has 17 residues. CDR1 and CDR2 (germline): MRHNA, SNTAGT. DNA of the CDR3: TGTGCCAGCAGTGTCGGACTAGCGGGAGTACCCACCGGGGAGCTGTTTTTT. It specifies CASSVGLAGVPTGELFF.

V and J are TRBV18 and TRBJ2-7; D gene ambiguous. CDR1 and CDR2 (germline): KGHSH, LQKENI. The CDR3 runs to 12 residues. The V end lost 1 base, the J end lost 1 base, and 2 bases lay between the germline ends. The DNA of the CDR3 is TGTGCCAGCTCACCACAATCCTACGAGCAGTACTTC. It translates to CASSPQSYEQYF.

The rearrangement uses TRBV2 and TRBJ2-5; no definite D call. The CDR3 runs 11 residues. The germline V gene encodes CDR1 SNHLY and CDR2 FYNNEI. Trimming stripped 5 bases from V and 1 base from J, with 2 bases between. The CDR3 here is CASSFQETQYF. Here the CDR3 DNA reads TGTGCCAGCAGTTTCCAAGAGACCCAGTACTTC.

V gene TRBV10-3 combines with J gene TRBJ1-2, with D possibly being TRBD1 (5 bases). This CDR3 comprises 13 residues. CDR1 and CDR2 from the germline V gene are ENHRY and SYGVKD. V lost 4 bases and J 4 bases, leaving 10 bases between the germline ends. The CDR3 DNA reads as TGTGCCATCAGTGGCAGGGCCGCCTATGGCTACACCTTC. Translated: CAISGRAAYGYTF.

This chain's CDR3 is CASSSALLIYF. The CDR3 DNA follows: TGTGCCAGCAGTTCCGCATTGCTTATATATTTT. This sequence joins TRBV2 and TRBJ1-3, with unresolved D. There are 11 residues in the CDR3. The V and J ends lost 5 bases and 13 bases respectively, with 12 bases between them. From germline, CDR1 is SNHLY and CDR2 FYNNEI.

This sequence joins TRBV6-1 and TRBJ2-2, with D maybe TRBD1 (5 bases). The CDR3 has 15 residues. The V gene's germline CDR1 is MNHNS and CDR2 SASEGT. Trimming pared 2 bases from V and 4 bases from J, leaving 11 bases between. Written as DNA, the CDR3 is TGTGCCAGCAGTGAAACCAGGGCCTCCACCGGGGAGCTGTTTTTT. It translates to CASSETRASTGELFF.

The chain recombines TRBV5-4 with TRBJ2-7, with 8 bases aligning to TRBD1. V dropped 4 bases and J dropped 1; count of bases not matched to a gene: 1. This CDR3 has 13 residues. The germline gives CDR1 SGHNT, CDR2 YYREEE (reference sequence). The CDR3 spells CASSGQGSYEQYF. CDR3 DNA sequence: TGTGCCAGCAGCGGACAGGGATCCTACGAGCAGTACTTC. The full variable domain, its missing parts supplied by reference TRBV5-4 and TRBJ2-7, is ETGVTQSPTHLIKTRGQQVTLRCSSQSGHNTVSWYQQALGQGPQFIFQYYREEENGRGNFPPRFSGLQFPNYSSELNVNALELDDSALYLCASSGQGSYEQYFGPGTRLTVT.

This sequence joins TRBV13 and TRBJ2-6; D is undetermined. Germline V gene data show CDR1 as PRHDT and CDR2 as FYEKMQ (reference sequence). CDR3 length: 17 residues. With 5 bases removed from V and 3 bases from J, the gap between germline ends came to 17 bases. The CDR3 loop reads CASSKTTRAGGANVLTF. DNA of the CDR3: TGTGCCAGCAGCAAGACGACTCGGGCAGGTGGGGCCAACGTCCTGACTTTC.

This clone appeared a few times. The CDR3 reads CASSVGGHSNQPQHF. CDR3 in DNA: TGTGCCAGCAGTGTGGGGGGCCATAGCAATCAGCCCCAGCATTTT. The chain carries TRBV2 and TRBJ1-5; D perhaps matches TRBD1 (6 bases). Germline CDR1 SNHLY, CDR2 FYNNEI. The V end lost 4 bases, the J end lost 0 bases, and 10 bases lay between the germline ends. The CDR3 length is 15 residues.

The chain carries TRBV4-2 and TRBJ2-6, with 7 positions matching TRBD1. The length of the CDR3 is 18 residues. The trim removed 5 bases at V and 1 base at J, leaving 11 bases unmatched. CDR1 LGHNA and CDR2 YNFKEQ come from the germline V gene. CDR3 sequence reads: CASSKRDSPGSGANVLTF. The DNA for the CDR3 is TGTGCCAGCAGCAAGAGGGACAGCCCTGGGTCTGGGGCCAACGTCCTGACTTTC.

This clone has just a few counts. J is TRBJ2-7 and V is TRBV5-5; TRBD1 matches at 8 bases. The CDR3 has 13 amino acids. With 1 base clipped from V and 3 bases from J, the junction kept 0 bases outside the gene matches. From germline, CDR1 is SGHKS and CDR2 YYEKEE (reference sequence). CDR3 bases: TGTGCCAGCAGCTTGACAGGGGGCTACGAGCAGTACTTC. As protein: CASSLTGGYEQYF.

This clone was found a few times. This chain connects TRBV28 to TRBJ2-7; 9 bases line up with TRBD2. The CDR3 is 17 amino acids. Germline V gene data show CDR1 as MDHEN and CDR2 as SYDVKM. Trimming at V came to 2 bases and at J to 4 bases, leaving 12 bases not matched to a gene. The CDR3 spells CASSLVVLAGLKYEQYF. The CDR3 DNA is TGTGCCAGCAGTTTAGTTGTGCTAGCGGGACTTAAGTACGAGCAGTACTTC.

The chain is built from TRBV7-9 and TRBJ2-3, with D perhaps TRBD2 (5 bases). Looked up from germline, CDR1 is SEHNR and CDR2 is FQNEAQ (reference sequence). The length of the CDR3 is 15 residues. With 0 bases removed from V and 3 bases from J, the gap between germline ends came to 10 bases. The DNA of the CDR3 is TGTGCCAGCAGCTTAGCGAGGGTTTGGACAGATACGCAGTATTTT. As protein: CASSLARVWTDTQYF. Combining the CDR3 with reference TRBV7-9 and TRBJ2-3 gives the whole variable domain DTGVSQNPRHKITKRGQNVTFRCDPISEHNRLYWYRQTLGQGPEFLTYFQNEAQLEKSRLLSDRFSAERPKGSFSTLEIQRTEQGDSAMYLCASSLARVWTDTQYFGPGTRLTVL.

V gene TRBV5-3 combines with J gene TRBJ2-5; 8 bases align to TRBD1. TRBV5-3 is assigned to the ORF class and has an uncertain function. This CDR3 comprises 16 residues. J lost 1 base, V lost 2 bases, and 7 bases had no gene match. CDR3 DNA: TGTGCCAGAAGCTTTGAGGGAGACAGGGGCCAAGAGACCCAGTACTTC. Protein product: CARSFEGDRGQETQYF.